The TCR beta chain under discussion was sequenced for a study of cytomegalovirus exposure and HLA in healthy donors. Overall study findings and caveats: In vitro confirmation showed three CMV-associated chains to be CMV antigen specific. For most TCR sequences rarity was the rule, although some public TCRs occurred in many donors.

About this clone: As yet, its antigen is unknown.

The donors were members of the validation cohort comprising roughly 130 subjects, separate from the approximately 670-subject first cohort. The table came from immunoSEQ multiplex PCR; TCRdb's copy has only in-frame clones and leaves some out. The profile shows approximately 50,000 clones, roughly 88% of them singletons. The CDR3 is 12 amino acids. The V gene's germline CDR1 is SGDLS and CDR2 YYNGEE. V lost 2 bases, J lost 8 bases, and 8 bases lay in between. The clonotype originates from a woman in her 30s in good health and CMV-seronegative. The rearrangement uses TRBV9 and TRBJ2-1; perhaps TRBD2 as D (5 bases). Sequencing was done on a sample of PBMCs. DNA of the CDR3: TGTGCCAGCAGCGTCTATAGCGATGAGCAGTTCTTC. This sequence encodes CASSVYSDEQFF.